Below are 26 T cell receptor beta chains sequenced from a single sample in a study of a mutant IDH1 vaccine in newly diagnosed glioma. Stated time point: week 35, safety follow-up. All doses held 300 ug of mutant IDH1 20-mer peptide, with topical imiquimod. Assay used: immunoSEQ multiplex PCR; TCRdb lists only in-frame clones, some missing. The repertoire holds tens of thousands of clones, around 81% seen once, with approximately 4.7% in the top ten. Their antigens remain unidentified. The starting material was PBMCs, obtained from a glioma patient whose treatment included an IDH1 peptide vaccine. The receptors shown here come from a woman in her forties with glioma. Some clones in this sample may be carry-over from other donors' samples.

The chain carries TRBV4-2 and TRBJ1-1; D perhaps matches TRBD1 (6 bases). Trimming removed 5 bases at V and 3 bases at J, with 16 bases between. In germline, CDR1 is LGHNA, CDR2 YNFKEQ. This CDR3 is built from 15 residues. The CDR3 bases are TGTGCCAGCAGCTTAATCCGGGGGCTGGACACTGAAGCTTTCTTT. The encoded protein is CASSLIRGLDTEAFF.

The chain recombines TRBV18 with TRBJ2-7; D is possibly TRBD2 (6 bases). V lost 1 base, J lost 3 bases, and 16 bases lay in between. CDR3 length: 16 amino acids. The germline V gene encodes CDR1 KGHSH and CDR2 LQKENI. CDR3 residues: CASSPLGGTAFYEQYF. In DNA, the CDR3 is TGTGCCAGCTCACCACTAGGCGGGACGGCTTTCTACGAGCAGTACTTC.

The rearrangement links TRBV20-1 to TRBJ2-7, with D unclear. Germline CDR1 DFQATT, CDR2 SNEGSKA (reference sequence). The V end lost 6 bases, the J end lost 6 bases, and 9 bases lay between the germline ends. The CDR3 totals 10 residues. The CDR3 nucleotides read TGCAGTGCGGAATTGTTCGAGCAGTACTTC. Translation: CSAELFEQYF.

This clone was seen once. This chain connects TRBV7-2 to TRBJ1-5, with D unclear. The germline V gene encodes CDR1 SGHTA and CDR2 FQGNSA. V lost 8 bases and J 2 bases, leaving 7 bases between the germline ends. This CDR3 has 12 amino acids. In DNA form, the CDR3 reads TGTGCCAGCCAAGAAGGCAATCAGCCCCAGCATTTT. Its protein product is CASQEGNQPQHF.

The sample holds a few counts of this clone. The rearrangement joins TRBV7-9 to TRBJ1-6; D is possibly TRBD1 (5 bases). Trimming left V 4 bases short and J 13 bases short, with 11 bases between. The germline V gene encodes CDR1 SEHNR and CDR2 FQNEAQ (reference sequence). CDR3 length: 12 amino acids. In DNA form, the CDR3 reads TGTGCCAGCAGCTCGAACGAGGGGCCCCTCCACTTT. Protein product: CASSSNEGPLHF.

This clone appeared a few times. This chain links TRBV19 with TRBJ1-2, with D unresolved. Trimming removed 7 bases at V and 2 bases at J, with 11 bases between. This CDR3 spans 13 amino acids. From germline, CDR1 is LNHDA and CDR2 SQIVND (reference sequence). CDR3 protein: CASKLVENYGYTF. The CDR3 DNA follows: TGTGCCAGTAAGCTCGTAGAGAACTATGGCTACACCTTC.

The chain couples TRBV7-9 to TRBJ1-4; D is uncertain. The V end was cut by 1 base, the J end by 6 bases, with 15 bases between. Germline CDR1 is SEHNR and CDR2 is FQNEAQ (reference sequence). The CDR3 is 16 amino acids. CDR3 residues: CASSLGSGSGDEKLFF. CDR3 nucleotide sequence: TGTGCCAGCAGCTTAGGGTCCGGGTCCGGGGATGAAAAACTGTTTTTT.

The V gene is TRBV28, the J gene TRBJ2-7; D possibly uses TRBD1 or TRBD2 (7 bases each). With 2 bases removed from V and 5 bases from J, the gap between germline ends came to 19 bases. The CDR3 sequence is 16 residues long. Germline CDR1 and CDR2: MDHEN and SYDVKM. The CDR3, as DNA: TGTGCCAGCAGTTTAAATCCGCAGGGGGGGGAGGACGAGCAGTACTTC. Translation: CASSLNPQGGEDEQYF.

V usage is TRBV6-1 and J usage is TRBJ1-2; D gene ambiguous. CDR1 is MNHNS and CDR2 is SASEGT in the germline V gene. The CDR3 spans 13 residues. V was trimmed by 4 bases and J by 8 bases, leaving 14 bases between them. CDR3 residues: CASSVGGYEGYTF. CDR3 in DNA: TGTGCCAGCAGTGTAGGAGGGTACGAGGGCTACACCTTC.

The CDR3 spells CASSISLRNNQPQHF. For the CDR3, the DNA is TGTGCCAGTAGTATTAGTCTACGCAACAATCAGCCCCAGCATTTT. This chain joins TRBV19 and TRBJ1-5; D uncertain. V was clipped by 3 bases and J by 3 bases, with 12 bases between them. Germline V gives CDR1 LNHDA, CDR2 SQIVND (reference sequence). The CDR3 consists of 15 residues.

The V gene is TRBV27, the J gene TRBJ2-1, with 9 bases that match TRBD1. This CDR3 is built from 16 residues. V dropped 3 bases and J dropped 2; count of bases not matched to a gene: 5. Germline CDR1 reads MNHEY; CDR2 reads SMNVEV (reference sequence). In DNA form, the CDR3 reads TGTGCCAGCAGTTTGGGACAGGGAGGAACCTACAATGAGCAGTTCTTC. It translates to CASSLGQGGTYNEQFF.

The chain combines TRBV27 with TRBJ1-2; a possible D gene is TRBD1 (6 bases). Germline CDR1 MNHEY, CDR2 SMNVEV (reference sequence). This CDR3 has 14 residues. V was shortened by 0 bases and J by 8 bases, with 13 bases between the two germline ends. The CDR3 sequence is CASSLSGTIGGYTF. CDR3 DNA: TGTGCCAGCAGTTTATCAGGGACAATCGGAGGCTACACCTTC.

The genes are TRBV28 and TRBJ1-2; a weak D match, TRBD1 (5 bases). The CDR3 is 13 residues long. Germline-derived CDR1 and CDR2 are MDHEN and SYDVKM. Trimming stripped 1 base from V and 8 bases from J, with 11 bases between. The CDR3 nucleotides read TGTGCCAGCAGTTTATCGGTCGGGGCCGGCTACACCTTC. This codes for CASSLSVGAGYTF.

This clone was seen a few times. The chain combines TRBV5-8 with TRBJ2-7; 10 nucleotides agree with TRBD1. Germline CDR1 is SGHTS and CDR2 is YDEGEE. The CDR3 covers 15 residues. The trim removed 2 bases at V and 5 bases at J, leaving 7 bases unmatched. The CDR3 sequence is CASSFSGTGVDEQYF. CDR3 bases: TGTGCCAGCAGCTTTTCCGGGACAGGGGTAGACGAGCAGTACTTC.

This clone was seen a handful of times. The V gene is TRBV6-5, the J gene TRBJ1-1; tentative D call: TRBD1 (6 bases). V gave up 2 bases and J gave up 1 base, with 8 bases separating them. The CDR3 spans 14 residues. The V gene's germline CDR1 is MNHEY and CDR2 SVGAGI. CDR3: CASSYGTSNTEAFF. The CDR3 nucleotides are TGTGCCAGCAGTTACGGGACATCGAACACTGAAGCTTTCTTT.

This chain connects TRBV10-3 to TRBJ1-2; 7 bases map to TRBD1. V trimming: 3 bases; J trimming: 6 bases; junction bases outside the gene matches: 4. CDR3 length: 13 amino acids. The germline V gene encodes CDR1 ENHRY and CDR2 SYGVKD. This CDR3 reads CAISETGDDGYTF. In DNA, the CDR3 is TGTGCCATCAGTGAAACAGGGGACGATGGCTACACCTTC.

The gene calls are TRBV7-9 and TRBJ2-5, with 10 bases fitting TRBD1. From germline, CDR1 is SEHNR and CDR2 FQNEAQ (reference sequence). The ends lost 4 bases at V and 5 bases at J; junction bases unmatched: 13. The CDR3 totals 17 residues. The chain's CDR3 is CASSYLGGQGSQETQYF. The CDR3 coding sequence is TGTGCCAGCAGCTACCTAGGGGGACAGGGGAGCCAGGAGACCCAGTACTTC.

This chain joins TRBV5-5 and TRBJ1-6, with D possibly being TRBD1 (5 bases). Germline CDR1 SGHKS, CDR2 YYEKEE (reference sequence). Trimming left V 0 bases short and J 8 bases short, with 6 bases between. The CDR3 consists of 13 residues. The CDR3 region has the DNA TGTGCCAGCAGCTTGGCGACAGATTCACCCCTCCACTTT. This sequence encodes CASSLATDSPLHF. Looking up the rest from reference TRBV5-5 and TRBJ1-6 gives the full variable domain: DAGVTQSPTHLIKTRGQQVTLRCSPISGHKSVSWYQQVLGQGPQFIFQYYEKEERGRGNFPDRFSARQFPNYSSELNVNALLLGDSALYLCASSLATDSPLHFGNGTRLTVT.

The J gene is TRBJ2-7, the V gene TRBV4-3; D perhaps matches TRBD1 (6 bases). CDR1 is LGHNA and CDR2 is YSLEER in the germline V gene. The length of the CDR3 is 16 residues. Trimming removed 0 bases from V and 2 bases from J, with 14 bases in between. The chain's CDR3 is CASSQDLYREPYEQYF. DNA for the CDR3: TGCGCCAGCAGCCAAGATTTGTACAGGGAACCCTACGAGCAGTACTTC.

This clone was observed a single time. V is TRBV27 and J is TRBJ2-3; no definite D call. The germline V gene encodes CDR1 MNHEY and CDR2 SMNVEV (reference sequence). V was clipped by 0 bases and J by 6 bases, with 13 bases between them. The CDR3 spans 15 residues. This CDR3 reads CASSLSSSAADTQYF. DNA of the CDR3: TGTGCCAGCAGTTTATCATCGTCCGCGGCCGATACGCAGTATTTT.

The chain has TRBV5-4 and TRBJ2-2; TRBD2 matches 8 bases. This CDR3 spans 17 amino acids. V lost 2 bases and J lost 5; bases outside the gene matches: 11. CDR1 is SGHNT, CDR2 YYREEE, per germline (reference sequence). CDR3 sequence (DNA): TGTGCCAGCAGCTTTGGCGGGAGGACCCTAGGGACCGGGGAGCTGTTTTTT. This gives the protein CASSFGGRTLGTGELFF.

There are a few counts of this clone. The chain uses TRBV9 and TRBJ2-5; D call uncertain. The CDR3 length is 15 residues. In germline, CDR1 is SGDLS, CDR2 YYNGEE. Between the trimmed V and J ends, which lost 1 base and 5 bases, there was a span of 15 bases. This CDR3 reads CASSVSSLPRETQYF. CDR3 DNA sequence: TGTGCCAGCAGCGTATCCAGTCTCCCTCGGGAGACCCAGTACTTC.

The chain combines TRBV5-4 with TRBJ2-1; TRBD1 matches 10 bases. Germline CDR1 SGHNT, CDR2 YYREEE (reference sequence). Germline trimming cut 3 bases from V and 8 bases from J; bases unmatched to any gene: 8. CDR3 length: 15 residues. The CDR3 region is CASSWAGTGVDEQFF. The CDR3 nucleotides read TGTGCCAGCAGCTGGGCCGGGACAGGGGTCGATGAGCAGTTCTTC.

This rearrangement joins TRBV6-5 to TRBJ2-7, with 9 bases lining up with TRBD1. This CDR3 contains 15 residues. J gave up 2 bases and V 6 bases, and 8 bases lay outside the gene matches. The germline V gene has CDR1 MNHEY and CDR2 SVGAGI. CDR3 in amino acids: CASSSGQGNPYEQYF. The DNA of the CDR3 is TGTGCCAGCAGCTCGGGACAGGGAAACCCCTACGAGCAGTACTTC.

The chain is built from TRBV7-3 and TRBJ2-7, with TRBD1 identical over 7 bases. The junction had 11 bases not matched to a gene; V was cut back by 4 bases and J by 2 bases. Germline lookup yields CDR1 SGHTA and CDR2 FQGTGA. The CDR3 loop spans 16 amino acids. The CDR3 is CASSSVFGTVTYEQYF. As DNA, the CDR3 is TGTGCCAGCAGCTCAGTATTCGGGACAGTGACCTACGAGCAGTACTTC.

The chain employs TRBV12-2 and TRBJ1-1; the D call in the table, TRBD1, was not verified against the DNA. TRBV12-2 is an annotated pseudogene. The length of the CDR3 is 14 residues. The CDR3 DNA is TGTGCAAGTCGCTTAGGTGGGCTGAACACTGAAGCTTTCTTT. It is translated as CASRLGGLNTEAFF.